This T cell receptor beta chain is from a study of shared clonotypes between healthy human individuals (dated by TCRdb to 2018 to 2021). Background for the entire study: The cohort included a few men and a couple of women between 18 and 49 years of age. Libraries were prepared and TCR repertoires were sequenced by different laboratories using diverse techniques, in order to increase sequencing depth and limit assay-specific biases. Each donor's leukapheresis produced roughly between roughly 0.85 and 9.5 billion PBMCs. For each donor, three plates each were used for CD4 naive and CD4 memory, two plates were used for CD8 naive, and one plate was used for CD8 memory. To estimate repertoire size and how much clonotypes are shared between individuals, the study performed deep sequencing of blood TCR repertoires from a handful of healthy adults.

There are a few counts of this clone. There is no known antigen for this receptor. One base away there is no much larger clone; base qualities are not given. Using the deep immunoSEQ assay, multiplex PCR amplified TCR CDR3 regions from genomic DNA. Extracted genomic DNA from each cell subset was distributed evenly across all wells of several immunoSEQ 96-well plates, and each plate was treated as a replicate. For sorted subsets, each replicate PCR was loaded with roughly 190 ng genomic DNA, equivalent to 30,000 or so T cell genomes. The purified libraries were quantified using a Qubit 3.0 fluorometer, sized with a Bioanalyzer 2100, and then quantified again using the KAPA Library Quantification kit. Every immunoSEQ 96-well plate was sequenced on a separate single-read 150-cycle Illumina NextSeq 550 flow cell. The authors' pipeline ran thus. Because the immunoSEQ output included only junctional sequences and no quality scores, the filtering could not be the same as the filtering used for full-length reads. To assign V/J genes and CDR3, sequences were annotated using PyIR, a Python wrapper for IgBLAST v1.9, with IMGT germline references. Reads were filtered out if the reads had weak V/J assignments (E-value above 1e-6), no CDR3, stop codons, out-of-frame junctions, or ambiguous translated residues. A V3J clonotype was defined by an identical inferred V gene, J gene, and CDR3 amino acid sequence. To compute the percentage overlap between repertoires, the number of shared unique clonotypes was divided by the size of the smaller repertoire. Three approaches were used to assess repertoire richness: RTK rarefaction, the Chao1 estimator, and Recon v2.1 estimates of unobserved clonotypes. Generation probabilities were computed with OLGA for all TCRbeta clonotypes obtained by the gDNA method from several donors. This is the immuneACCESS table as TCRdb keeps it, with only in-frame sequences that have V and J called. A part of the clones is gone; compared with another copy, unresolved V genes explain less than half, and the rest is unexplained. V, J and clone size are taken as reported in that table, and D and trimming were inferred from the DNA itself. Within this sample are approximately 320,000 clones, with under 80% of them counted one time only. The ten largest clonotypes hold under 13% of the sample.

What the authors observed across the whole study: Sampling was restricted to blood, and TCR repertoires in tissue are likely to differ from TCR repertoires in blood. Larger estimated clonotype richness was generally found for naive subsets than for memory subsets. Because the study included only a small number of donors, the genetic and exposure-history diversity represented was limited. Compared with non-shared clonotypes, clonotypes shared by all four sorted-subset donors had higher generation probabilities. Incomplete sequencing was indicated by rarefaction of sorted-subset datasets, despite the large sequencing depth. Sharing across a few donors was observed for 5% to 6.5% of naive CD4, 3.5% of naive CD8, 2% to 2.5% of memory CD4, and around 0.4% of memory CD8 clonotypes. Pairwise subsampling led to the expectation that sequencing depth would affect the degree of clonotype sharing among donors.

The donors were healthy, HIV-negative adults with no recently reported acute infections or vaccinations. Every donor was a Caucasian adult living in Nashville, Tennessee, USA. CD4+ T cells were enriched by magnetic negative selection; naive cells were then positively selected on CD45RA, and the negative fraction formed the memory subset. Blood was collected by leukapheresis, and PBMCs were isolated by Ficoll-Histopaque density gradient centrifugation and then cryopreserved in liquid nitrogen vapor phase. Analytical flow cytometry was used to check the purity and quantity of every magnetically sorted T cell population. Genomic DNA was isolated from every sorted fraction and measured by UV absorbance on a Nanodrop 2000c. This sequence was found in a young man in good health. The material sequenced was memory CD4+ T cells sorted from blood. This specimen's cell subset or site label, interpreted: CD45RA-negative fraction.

CDR3 loop: CASRKQGNEKLFF. The DNA sequence reads TGTGCCAGCAGGAAACAGGGAAACGAAAAACTGTTTTTT. This sequence uses TRBV28 and TRBJ1-4, and TRBD1 may be the D gene, going by 6 matching bases. Based on the germline V gene, the CDR1 and CDR2 sequences are MDHEN and SYDVKM. V is pared back by 6 bases and J by 8 bases, with 13 bases lying between the germline termini. From its cysteine to its phenylalanine, the CDR3 spans 13 amino acids. The only DNA kept is the CDR3, 39 bases in frame from the first base.